This TCR beta chain was observed in a study of OX40 agonist ivuxolimab in advanced cancers. A history of autoimmune disease or systemic immunosuppression excluded patients. Using immunoSEQ multiplex PCR, the repertoire was profiled, and TCRdb retains in-frame clones only, with some absent. The profile shows around 14,000 clones, 65% to 80% of them singletons. General study findings and limits: In general, CD8+ T cells held more expanded clones than CD4+ did, on average. At 0.1 to 3.0 mg/kg and by week 6, clonal expansion occurred in CD4+ and CD8+ blood T cells.

The germline V gene has CDR1 LNHNV and CDR2 YYDKDF (reference sequence). V gave up 3 bases and J gave up 0 bases, with 12 bases separating them. CDR3 length: 16 residues. To note about this clone: Its antigen remains unknown.

The specimen comprised CD4+ or CD8+ T cells sorted from blood, sampled in a trial of the OX40 agonist ivuxolimab. The gene calls are TRBV15 and TRBJ2-1, with a possible D match to TRBD2 (6 bases). This receptor was taken from an adult with an advanced solid tumor such as melanoma, head and neck, liver or kidney cancer. The CDR3 DNA sequence: TGTGCCACCAGCAGGGTACGGGGGAGCTCCTACAATGAGCAGTTCTTC. The encoded protein is CATSRVRGSSYNEQFF.